The 27 T cell receptor beta chains in this list originate from one sample, sequenced in a study of T cell responses to AZD1222 COVID-19 vaccine. The protocol was immunoSEQ multiplex PCR, while the TCRdb copy is restricted to in-frame clones and leaves out a portion. This sample has about 100,000 clones, with around 90% found just once. Sample: peripheral blood, taken on day 0 of AZD1222 vaccination. The receptors derive from an adult in good health.

The chain carries TRBV7-9 and TRBJ2-1; TRBD2 is a possible D gene (6 bases). There are 13 residues in the CDR3. V lost 4 bases and J lost 5, with 9 bases in between. Germline V gene data show CDR1 as SEHNR and CDR2 as FQNEAQ (reference sequence). CDR3 in DNA: TGTGCCAGCAGCTCGGACTACAACAATGAGCAGTTCTTC. Amino acids: CASSSDYNNEQFF. Full variable domain (missing parts from reference TRBV7-9 and TRBJ2-1): DTGVSQNPRHKITKRGQNVTFRCDPISEHNRLYWYRQTLGQGPEFLTYFQNEAQLEKSRLLSDRFSAERPKGSFSTLEIQRTEQGDSAMYLCASSSDYNNEQFFGPGTRLTVL.

The rearrangement joins TRBV5-1 to TRBJ1-2, with unresolved D. V was pared by 0 bases and J by 6 bases, with 12 bases between. Germline CDR1 reads SGHRS; CDR2 reads YFSETQ. The CDR3 contains 14 residues. CDR3 coding DNA: TGCGCCAGCAGCTTGGGGCAGACGGAAAATGGCTACACCTTC. This codes for CASSLGQTENGYTF.

V is TRBV27 and J is TRBJ2-3; possibly TRBD2 for D (6 bases). This CDR3 has 14 amino acids. V lost 6 bases to trimming and J lost 0 bases, with 10 bases between them. Per germline, CDR1 MNHEY and CDR2 SMNVEV (reference sequence). CDR3 residues: CASRRDPSTDTQYF. In nucleotides, the CDR3 is TGTGCCAGCAGGCGGGACCCGAGCACAGATACGCAGTATTTT.

The chain links TRBV14 to TRBJ2-3; D might be TRBD2 (6 bases). CDR3 size: 13 residues. Germline V lookup: CDR1 SGHDN, CDR2 FVKESK. V lost 0 bases, J lost 8 bases, and 9 bases lay in between. The CDR3 loop is CASSQDLGGTQYF. DNA of the CDR3: TGTGCCAGCAGCCAAGATTTGGGAGGTACGCAGTATTTT.

In the case of this clone: Relative to the germline gene, one junction end is altered; a read error may explain this. V is TRBV7-7 and J is TRBJ2-5; 8 bases fit TRBD1. The CDR3 has 15 amino acids. Germline CDR1 SSHAT, CDR2 FNYEAQ (reference sequence). The CDR3 reads CASSLETGAGETQYF. The DNA of the CDR3 is TGTGCTAGCAGCTTAGAGACAGGGGCTGGAGAGACCCAGTACTTC.

This clone was detected only once. This CDR3 reads CASSPDGYKNIQYF. CDR3 nucleotides: TGTGCCAGCAGCCCCGACGGATACAAAAACATTCAGTACTTC. The chain joins TRBV7-2 to TRBJ2-4; D gene uncertain. V lost 5 bases to trimming and J lost 3 bases, with 11 bases between them. The CDR3 is 14 residues long. In germline, CDR1 is SGHTA, CDR2 FQGNSA.

For the CDR3, the DNA is TGCGCCAGCGGTGCGGGAGGGTTGGGCAATGAGCAGTTCTTC. It codes for CASGAGGLGNEQFF. The chain links TRBV10-1 to TRBJ2-1, with TRBD2 matching over 9 bases. Germline V CDR1 and CDR2: WNHNN, SYGVQD (reference sequence). V lost 8 bases and J lost 6; bases outside the gene matches: 8. CDR3 length: 14 residues.

The chain carries TRBV29-1 and TRBJ1-1; unclear D gene. V was trimmed by 5 bases and J by 5 bases, leaving 12 bases between them. CDR3 length: 12 amino acids. CDR1 and CDR2 from the germline V gene are SQVTM and ANQGSEA. The CDR3 sequence: CSVSLLWTEAFF. CDR3 DNA: TGCAGCGTTTCCCTTTTGTGGACTGAAGCTTTCTTT.

V usage is TRBV4-1 and J usage is TRBJ2-6; D gene unclear. CDR3 length equals 15 residues. Per the germline V gene, CDR1 is MGHRA and CDR2 is YSYEKL. V lost 1 base to trimming and J lost 4 bases, with 8 bases between them. The CDR3: CASSQVTWGANVLTF. CDR3 DNA sequence: TGCGCCAGCAGCCAAGTTACGTGGGGGGCCAACGTCCTGACTTTC.

The chain has TRBV14 and TRBJ2-7; a possible D gene is TRBD2 (5 bases). V gave up 0 bases and J gave up 6 bases, with 15 bases separating them. Germline CDR1 is SGHDN and CDR2 is FVKESK. The CDR3 length is 15 residues. CDR3 bases: TGTGCCAGCAGCCAAGATATCCGGCTGCGGGTCGAGCAGTACTTC. It codes for CASSQDIRLRVEQYF.

The rearrangement uses TRBV7-2 and TRBJ1-5; 7 bases are a match to TRBD1. Germline V gene sequence: CDR1 SGHTA, CDR2 FQGNSA. Trimming removed 5 bases from V and 4 bases from J; junction bases left unmatched: 8. This CDR3 comprises 15 residues. DNA of the CDR3: TGTGCCAGCAGCCCACAAGCGACAGGGAATCAGCCCCAGCATTTT. Its protein is CASSPQATGNQPQHF.

The V call is TRBV7-9, the J call TRBJ2-3, with TRBD2 matching 8 bases. The CDR3 loop spans 14 amino acids. The V gene's germline CDR1 is SEHNR and CDR2 FQNEAQ (reference sequence). V lost 11 bases to trimming and J lost 2 bases; unmatched junction nucleotides: 9. The CDR3 DNA reads as TGTGCCTTAGGCGGGGGGAGTGTCACAGATACGCAGTATTTT. It yields the protein CALGGGSVTDTQYF.

The CDR3 region has the DNA TGCGCCAGCAGCTTGTGGCAGGTAGCAACTAATGAAAAACTGTTTTTT. Translating gives CASSLWQVATNEKLFF. The V call is TRBV5-1, the J call TRBJ1-4, with D unresolved. The CDR3 covers 16 residues. Trimming stripped 1 base from V and 0 bases from J, with 10 bases between. Germline V gene lookup returns CDR1 SGHRS and CDR2 YFSETQ.

CDR3 DNA sequence: TGTGCCAGCAGTGAATTTGGTGAAAAACTGTTTTTT. Its translation is CASSEFGEKLFF. The rearrangement joins TRBV6-1 to TRBJ1-4; D is unclear. The CDR3 is 12 amino acids. Trimming removed 2 bases at V and 7 bases at J, with 5 bases between. Germline-derived CDR1 and CDR2 are MNHNS and SASEGT.

Details on this clone: Germline is not matched at one junction end, which may reflect a read error. The chain links TRBV28 to TRBJ2-7, with no clear D. This CDR3 has 12 residues. Germline V gives CDR1 MDHEN, CDR2 SYDVKM. In DNA, the CDR3 is TGTGCCAGCAGTTTACCCGAGGCCCCCGCCAACTTC. Translation: CASSLPEAPANF.

This chain connects TRBV27 to TRBJ1-6; no clear D. V lost 5 bases to trimming and J lost 4 bases, with 15 bases between them. The CDR3 has 16 residues. Germline V gene lookup returns CDR1 MNHEY and CDR2 SMNVEV (reference sequence). The CDR3 loop is CASSTSWVRYNSPLHF. In nucleotides, the CDR3 is TGTGCCAGCAGTACCTCGTGGGTGCGGTATAATTCACCCCTCCACTTT.

In its sample, this clone was seen a few times. The chain is built from TRBV7-8 and TRBJ1-5, with D perhaps TRBD1 (6 bases). The CDR3 runs 16 residues. The V and J ends lost 5 bases and 2 bases respectively, with 16 bases between them. CDR1 is SGHVS and CDR2 is FQNEAQ in the germline V gene. The CDR3 loop reads CASSPMIGGGNQPQHF. The DNA for the CDR3 is TGTGCCAGCAGCCCCATGATCGGGGGCGGCAATCAGCCCCAGCATTTT.

This clone has only one observation. CDR3 nucleotides: TGTGCCAGCTCTATGGAGACAGAGAACACCGGGGAGCTGTTTTTT. It translates to CASSMETENTGELFF. The genes are TRBV18 and TRBJ2-2; weak D call: TRBD1 (5 bases). The germline V gene has CDR1 KGHSH and CDR2 LQKENI. The CDR3 extends over 15 amino acids. V lost 6 bases and J lost 1, with 12 bases in between.

The gene calls are TRBV7-9 and TRBJ2-5; no clear D gene. The germline V gene has CDR1 SEHNR and CDR2 FQNEAQ (reference sequence). The CDR3 totals 13 residues. With 1 base removed from V and 0 bases from J, the gap between germline ends came to 3 bases. The CDR3 loop reads CASSLGYQETQYF. The CDR3 nucleotides are TGTGCCAGCAGCTTAGGCTACCAAGAGACCCAGTACTTC.

This chain connects TRBV6-5 to TRBJ2-7; 8 bases are a match to TRBD2. Germline V lookup: CDR1 MNHEY, CDR2 SVGAGI. V trimming: 6 bases; J trimming: 2 bases; junction bases outside the gene matches: 9. This CDR3 spans 15 amino acids. Written as DNA, the CDR3 is TGTGCCAGCAGAGGAAGGGGAGCGGGGGCCTACGAGCAGTACTTC. Translation gives CASRGRGAGAYEQYF.

The CDR3 DNA reads TGTGCCAGCAGTGTGCTAGGGCAGCCCCAGCATTTT. The encoded protein is CASSVLGQPQHF. The chain has TRBV25-1 and TRBJ1-5; D uncertain. The V gene's germline CDR1 is MGHDK and CDR2 SYGVNS. This CDR3 is 12 amino acids long. The V end lost 4 bases, the J end lost 7 bases, and 8 bases lay between the germline ends.

The chain links TRBV5-4 to TRBJ2-1; D gene ambiguous. The CDR3 contains 12 residues. Germline V gene sequence: CDR1 SGHNT, CDR2 YYREEE (reference sequence). Deletions cut 0 bases from V and 4 bases from J, with 2 bases between. The CDR3 coding sequence is TGTGCCAGCAGCTTGGAATACAATGAGCAGTTCTTC. Translation: CASSLEYNEQFF.

V is TRBV9 and J is TRBJ1-2; 7 nucleotides align to TRBD1. The trim removed 3 bases at V and 3 bases at J, leaving 11 bases unmatched. Germline V gene lookup returns CDR1 SGDLS and CDR2 YYNGEE. The CDR3 runs to 16 residues. CDR3: CASSAEGTVPYYGYTF. The CDR3 DNA follows: TGTGCCAGCAGCGCAGAAGGGACAGTTCCTTACTATGGCTACACCTTC.

This clone came up once. The rearrangement uses TRBV7-9 and TRBJ1-5; no definite D call. V gave up 1 base and J gave up 4 bases, with 5 bases separating them. Germline CDR1 is SEHNR and CDR2 is FQNEAQ (reference sequence). This CDR3 is 13 amino acids long. CDR3 in amino acids: CASSLGINQPQHF. The CDR3 DNA reads TGTGCCAGCAGCTTAGGGATTAATCAGCCCCAGCATTTT. The whole variable domain, remainder taken from reference TRBV7-9 and TRBJ1-5, is DTGVSQNPRHKITKRGQNVTFRCDPISEHNRLYWYRQTLGQGPEFLTYFQNEAQLEKSRLLSDRFSAERPKGSFSTLEIQRTEQGDSAMYLCASSLGINQPQHFGDGTRLSIL.

The rearrangement links TRBV5-1 to TRBJ2-5, with 7 positions matching TRBD1. V dropped 4 bases and J dropped 2; count of bases not matched to a gene: 14. CDR3 length: 17 residues. CDR1 is SGHRS, CDR2 YFSETQ, per germline. The CDR3 loop is CASSTGQLGSLQETQYF. In DNA form, the CDR3 reads TGCGCCAGCAGCACGGGACAGCTAGGGTCCTTACAAGAGACCCAGTACTTC.

CDR3 nucleotides: TGTGCCAGCTCAGAAAACAGGGTATATACGCAGTATTTT. Residues: CASSENRVYTQYF. V and J are TRBV18 and TRBJ2-3; a possible D gene is TRBD1 (6 bases). Germline CDR1 and CDR2: KGHSH and LQKENI. V dropped 5 bases and J dropped 7 bases, with 13 bases sitting between them. This CDR3 is built from 13 residues.

This clone has only one observation. The chain carries TRBV28 and TRBJ1-1, with 8 bases lining up with TRBD1. Germline V gene lookup returns CDR1 MDHEN and CDR2 SYDVKM. The CDR3 loop spans 13 amino acids. After removal of 5 bases from V and 10 bases from J, the junction contained 9 bases not matched to a gene. The CDR3 here is CASSHQQTGGAFF. CDR3 in DNA: TGTGCCAGCAGTCATCAACAAACAGGGGGAGCTTTCTTT.